A single T cell receptor beta chain is shown here with its context. Its antigen is not yet known. Base-call qualities are not available, and no considerably larger clone is one nucleotide away. These data are taken from a study of cytomegalovirus exposure and HLA in healthy donors (dated by TCRdb to the late 2010s). For the wider study: In an earlier analysis of about 560 of the donors, less than 350 Gb of sequence data and 100 million or so unique TCR beta sequences from some 170 million T cells were reported. Roughly 300 gigabases of sequencing data and approximately 80 million unique TCR sequences were included in an early release covering under 650 HLA-typed donors. The genetic ancestry cluster associated with self-reported Caucasian donors included 81% of the roughly 360 genotyped donors. The study was designed to test whether signatures of past pathogen exposure could be identified by cataloging public T cell receptors. The study used immunosequencing to profile the T cell repertoires of 670 or so subjects and linked those repertoires to cytomegalovirus serostatus. Besides the first cohort of roughly 640 subjects, a separate validation cohort made up of over a hundred different subjects was used. To predict cytomegalovirus infection status, the study brought together high-throughput TCR immunosequencing, statistical association of individual TCRs with disease status, and machine learning. A later analysis re-examined previously published TCR beta repertoires from just over 650 donors and added high-resolution HLA genotyping to investigate patterns of TCR occurrence. The later analysis used no new phenotypic data to find candidate immune exposures, relying instead on TCR beta sequences and their occurrence across donors. An earlier analysis of some 600 of the donors applied high-throughput TCR beta sequencing to assess whether each TCR beta V gene segment acted as functional or pseudogenic. Donor age, sex, ethnicity and CMV serostatus were collected together with the repertoire data. A later genetic analysis used genome-wide SNP genotypes for about three fifths of the 666 donors, treating that subset as a discovery cohort. Every repertoire in the discovery cohort had been generated on one and the same sequencing platform. HLA typing covered class I and class II loci at four-digit resolution. The number of typed donors differed by locus: about 620-630 for A, B, C, DRB1 and DQB1; some 500 for DQA1; roughly 600 for DPA1; and around 450 for DPB1. Several DR-DQ haplotypes were treated as single units for association and clustering because of strong linkage in the cohort. On average, about 200,000 unique TCR beta nucleotide sequences were sequenced per donor among a few hundred genotyped donors of the cohort, with roughly 18% of those sequences being non-productive.

The CDR3 runs 17 residues from the cysteine to the phenylalanine. The only DNA kept is the CDR3, 51 bases in frame from the first base. Trimmed from V: 2 bases; trimmed from J: 8 bases; junction bases lacking a gene match: 7. CDR1 MGHRA and CDR2 YSYEKL are derived from the germline V gene. The cohort was made up of 500 to 800 healthy bone marrow donors. Cohort members were all nominally healthy when sampled, although unrecorded immune exposures were likely present. The donor tested CMV seropositive and was one of the 289 seropositive cohort members. A peripheral blood sample was collected from each donor, and TCR beta sequencing was performed on peripheral blood mononuclear cells. The Qiagen DNeasy Blood Extraction Kit was used to extract genomic DNA from the blood cell samples. The study at large found these results: Only TCR beta chains were sequenced in this cohort, and the absence of alpha or paired-chain data limited detectable features. In a later analysis, TCR association rates were found to vary across HLA loci, with the most associated TCRs seen for DRB1 alleles and the fewest for HLA-C alleles. In both the original and validation cohorts, the classifier was reported to diagnose cytomegalovirus status with high specificity and sensitivity. V-gene and J-gene trimming of TCR beta chains was associated with a missense DCLRE1C variant in a later genetic analysis, and the association was replicated in an independent cohort. For the cohort, immune exposure information was limited to CMV serostatus. The study gave a list of 150 to 200 TCR beta chains associated with cytomegalovirus. A few of the identified cytomegalovirus-associated TCR beta chains were confirmed in vitro to be specific for cytomegalovirus antigens. Because the 87-base-pair reads could not distinguish some IMGT-functional V segments, including TRBV6-2 and TRBV6-3, those segments were excluded. A later analysis reported that several top co-occurrence clusters appeared linked to parvovirus B19, influenza, CMV and Epstein-Barr virus. A cluster of highly shared sequence variants was judged likely to represent a technical artifact of the sequencing pipeline. Most CMV-associated TCR beta chains appeared to be HLA-restricted in a later analysis, and the HLA associations seemed to be driven largely by CMV exposure. The authors suggested that the approach could potentially be extended to other disease states and immunological phenotypes. A later analysis found that HLA-associated TCR beta chains were more clonally expanded and had lower generation probabilities than equally common non-associated chains. Sequencing depth was assumed to be roughly uniform across donors in the presence/absence analyses, though that assumption may not hold. Because some donors lacked HLA typing at each locus, the association tests relied only on the typed subset. Because counts were too low, about 17 rarely observed V segments, including chromosome 9 orphons, were excluded from the earlier analysis of 500 to 700 of the donors. In a later analysis, some 18,000 TCR beta sequences were associated with specific HLA alleles at a false discovery rate of 0.05. When HLA alleles, especially DR and DQ, strongly co-occurred, TCR associations were difficult to assign to individual alleles. A further reported finding was that TCR beta sequences accurately predicted the HLA-A and HLA-B alleles for most subjects in the first cohort. Most TCR sequences were seen in very few donors, while some public TCRs were found in many individuals. Correlated functional status among segregating V segments might be attributable to linkage disequilibrium, but an unknown experimental factor could not be ruled out. According to a later genetic analysis, donors in an Asian-associated ancestry cluster had fewer N-insertions in productive TCRs than the roughly 700-donor mean. Broadly in line with IMGT annotations, most TCR beta V segments showed up in productive rearrangements about 87% or about 30% of the time in an earlier analysis of around 600 of the donors.

Receptors were amplified or captured by the immunoSEQ multiplex PCR assay. For the multiplex PCR, a mixture combining 60 forward primers for TCR Vbeta segments and 13 reverse primers for TCR Jbeta segments was used. Amplification of the CDR3 region of rearranged TCR beta genes was performed with a multiplex PCR assay on genomic DNA. The Illumina HiSeq System was used to sequence the amplified TCR beta libraries as 87-base-pair reads. The paper's processing steps were these. A later analysis tallied roughly 80 million unique TCR beta chains across the 700 or so repertoires, and about 10 million of those chains were shared by two or more donors. A nearest-neighbor algorithm error-corrected the raw reads and collapsed the reads into unique sequences, merging closely related sequences to remove PCR and sequencing errors. V, D and J gene segments were assigned by aligning CDR3 sequences to IMGT reference sequences. For a sequence to be retained, at least a six-nucleotide match to both a V gene segment and a J gene segment was required. A rearrangement counted as productive if the CDR3 had no stop codons and remained in frame with V and J, and every other rearrangement counted as non-productive. Following IMGT convention, CDR3 was defined as the stretch from the second conserved V-encoded cysteine to the conserved J-encoded phenylalanine. Sequences without an unambiguous match to a single V gene segment were excluded from the earlier analysis of 450 to 750 of the donors. In an earlier analysis of 587 of the donors, a V segment was called functional when productive rearrangements were above 56.7%, and segregating when the standard deviation between donors exceeded 5%. To diagnose cytomegalovirus status from the catalog of TCR beta chain sequences, a statistical classification framework was built. V and J gene assignment, in a later analysis, came from comparing TCR nucleotide sequences with IMGT/GENE-DB human TR gene sequences. The TCRdist pipeline was used in a later analysis to assign CDR3 sequences and most-parsimonious VDJ recombination scenarios. In a later analysis, each TCR beta chain was defined by its CDR3 amino acid sequence together with its V-gene family, and reads lacking a unique V-gene family were excluded. In a later analysis, around 650 highly shared, low-generation-probability nucleotide sequences were removed to address suspected cross-contamination and a sequencing artifact. A later analysis calculated a clonal expansion index for each public chain from normalized within-repertoire ranks of inferred template counts. A later analysis computed generation probabilities with a VDJ recombination model fitted to out-of-frame rearrangements, and checked the results against IGoR. A later analysis scored TCR-TCR, TCR-HLA and TCR-CMV co-occurrence with hypergeometric tests, applying a repertoire-size bias correction to TCR pairs. To estimate false discovery rates, a later analysis permuted the HLA or CMV assignments 20 times. In a later analysis, co-occurring TCRs were grouped with DBSCAN, and TCRdist sequence similarity was added when clustering was performed within HLA-allele-positive subsets. Repertoires with fewer than 30,000 or more than 120,000 public chains, plus five repertoires with anomalous nucleotide sharing, were excluded from co-occurrence clustering. TCRdb provides this immuneACCESS table in a form limited to in-frame rearrangements. Some clones are lacking; in checked studies, under half of them reflect an unresolved V gene, and why the rest are absent is not known. The V and J calls and clone size are taken from that table; D and trimming were inferred from the DNA. Within this sample are under 150,000 clones, with around 78% of them counted one time only. Roughly 6.2% of the sample belongs to the ten largest clones.

The sample comprised PBMCs. The chain couples TRBV4-1 to TRBJ2-1; TRBD2 agrees with 15 junctional bases. This TCR was recovered from a woman between 40 and 55 years old in good health and CMV-seropositive. The sequenced DNA: TGCGCCAGCAGCCAATCCCAGGGACTAGCGGGAGGCTATGAGCAGTTCTTC. Translated, this is CASSQSQGLAGGYEQFF.